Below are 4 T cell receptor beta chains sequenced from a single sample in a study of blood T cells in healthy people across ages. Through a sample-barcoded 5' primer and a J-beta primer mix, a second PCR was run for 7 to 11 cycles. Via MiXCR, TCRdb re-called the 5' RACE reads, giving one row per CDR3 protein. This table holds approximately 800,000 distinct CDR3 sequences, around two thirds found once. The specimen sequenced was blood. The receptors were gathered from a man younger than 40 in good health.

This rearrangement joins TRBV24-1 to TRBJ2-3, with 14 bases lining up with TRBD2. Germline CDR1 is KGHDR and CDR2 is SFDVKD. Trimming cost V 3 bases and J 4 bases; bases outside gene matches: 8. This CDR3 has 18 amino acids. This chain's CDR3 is CATSDLPGTSGGADTQYF. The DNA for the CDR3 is TGTGCCACCAGTGATCTCCCCGGGACTAGCGGGGGAGCAGATACGCAGTATTTT.

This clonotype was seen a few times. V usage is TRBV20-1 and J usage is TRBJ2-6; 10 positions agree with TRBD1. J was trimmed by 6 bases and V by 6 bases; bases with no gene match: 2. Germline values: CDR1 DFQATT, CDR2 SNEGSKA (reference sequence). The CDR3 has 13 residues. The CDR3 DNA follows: TGCAGTGCAGGGACAGGGGTGGCCAACGTCCTGACTTTC. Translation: CSAGTGVANVLTF.

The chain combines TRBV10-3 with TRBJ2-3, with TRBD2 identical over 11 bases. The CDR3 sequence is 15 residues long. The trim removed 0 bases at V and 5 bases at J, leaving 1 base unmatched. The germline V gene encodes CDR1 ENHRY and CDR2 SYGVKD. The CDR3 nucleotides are TGTGCCATCAGTGAGTCGACTAGCGGGATAGATACGCAGTATTTT. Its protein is CAISESTSGIDTQYF.

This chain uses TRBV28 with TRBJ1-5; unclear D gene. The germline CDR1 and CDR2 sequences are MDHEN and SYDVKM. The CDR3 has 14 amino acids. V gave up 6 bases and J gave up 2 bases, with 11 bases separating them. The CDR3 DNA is TGTGCCAGCAGGCCTCCAGCAGGCAATCAGCCCCAGCATTTT. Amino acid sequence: CASRPPAGNQPQHF.